This TCR beta chain was obtained from a study of preoperative IRX-2 immunotherapy in early breast cancer. The treatment is: preoperative locoregional IRX-2 cytokine immunotherapy. Preoperative locoregional IRX-2 cytokine immunotherapy was tested in the phase Ib source study. Generated by immunoSEQ multiplex PCR, the TCRdb table keeps only in-frame clones and is missing some. The sample has 30,000 to 35,000 clones, under 85% seen once; the top ten hold approximately 2.7%. Trimming took off 3 bases at V and 1 base at J, with 9 bases between the two ends. This CDR3 spans 14 amino acids. Germline V gene data show CDR1 as LNHDA and CDR2 as SQIVND (reference sequence).

This sequence originates from a human donor with breast cancer. The rearrangement joins TRBV19 to TRBJ1-1; D unresolved. Material: lymph node tissue, obtained from a patient treated with IRX-2 immunotherapy. CDR3 DNA: TGTGCCAGTAGTATGGTAGGGTCGAACACTGAAGCTTTCTTT. This translates into CASSMVGSNTEAFF.